This T cell receptor beta chain stems from a study of blood T cells in healthy people across ages. Sample-barcoded 5' priming and a J-beta primer mix drove a second PCR of about 6 to 12 cycles. TCRdb processed the 5' RACE reads anew with MiXCR; each CDR3 protein has one entry. The sample includes some 290,000 distinct CDR3 sequences, roughly 29% seen only once; the top ten take about 30%. Each individual donor underwent a draw of roughly 10 milliliters of peripheral blood. After removal of 1 base from V and 6 bases from J, the junction contained 3 bases not matched to a gene. The germline CDR1 and CDR2 sequences are LGHNT and FRNRAP. The CDR3 is 13 residues long.

V gene TRBV12-5 combines with J gene TRBJ2-7; 7 bases match TRBD2. Input material: blood. The receptor comes from a woman between 65 and 79 years old in good health. CDR3 nucleotides: TGTGCTAGTGGTTTGGACCCGGGAGGCGAGCAGTACTTC. Translation: CASGLDPGGEQYF.